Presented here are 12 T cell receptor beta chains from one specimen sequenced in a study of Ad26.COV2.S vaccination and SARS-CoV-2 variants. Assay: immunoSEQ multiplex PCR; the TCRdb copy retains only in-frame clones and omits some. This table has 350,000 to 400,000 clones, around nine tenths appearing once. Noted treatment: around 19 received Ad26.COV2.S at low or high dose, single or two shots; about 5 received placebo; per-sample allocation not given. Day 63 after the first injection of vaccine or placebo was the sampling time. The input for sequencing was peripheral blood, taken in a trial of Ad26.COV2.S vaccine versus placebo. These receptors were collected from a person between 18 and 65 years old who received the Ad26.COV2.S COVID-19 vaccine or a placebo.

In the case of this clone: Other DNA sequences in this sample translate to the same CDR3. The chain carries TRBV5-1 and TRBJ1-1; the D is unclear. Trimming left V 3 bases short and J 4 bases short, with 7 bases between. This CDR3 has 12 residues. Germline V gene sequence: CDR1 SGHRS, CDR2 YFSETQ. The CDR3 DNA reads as TGCGCCAGCAGCTCCGAAAGCACTGAAGCTTTCTTT. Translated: CASSSESTEAFF.

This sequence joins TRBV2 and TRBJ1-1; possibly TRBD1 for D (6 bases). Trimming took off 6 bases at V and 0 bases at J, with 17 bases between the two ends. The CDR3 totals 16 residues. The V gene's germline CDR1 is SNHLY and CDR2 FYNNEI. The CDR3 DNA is TGTGCCAGCAGCCCCGCCAAGGGGGAGATGAACACTGAAGCTTTCTTT. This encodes CASSPAKGEMNTEAFF.

The DNA of the CDR3 is TGTGCCAGCAGCTTCACAGGTCTTAGCTACACTGAAGCTTTCTTT. Translated: CASSFTGLSYTEAFF. J is TRBJ1-1 and V is TRBV11-2, with a tentative D call TRBD1 (5 bases). CDR3 length: 15 amino acids. V was clipped by 3 bases and J by 3 bases, with 14 bases between them. Germline V gives CDR1 SGHAT, CDR2 FQNNGV.

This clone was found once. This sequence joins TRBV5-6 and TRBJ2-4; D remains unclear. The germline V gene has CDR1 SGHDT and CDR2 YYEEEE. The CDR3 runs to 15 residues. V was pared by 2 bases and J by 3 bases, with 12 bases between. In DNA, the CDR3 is TGTGCCAGCAGCTTAGCAGGTGCGAGCAAAAACATTCAGTACTTC. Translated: CASSLAGASKNIQYF.

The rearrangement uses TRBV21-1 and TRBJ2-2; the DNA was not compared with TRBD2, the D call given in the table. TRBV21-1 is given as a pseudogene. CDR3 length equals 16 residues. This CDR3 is CASSKGGGLYTGELFF. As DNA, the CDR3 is TGTGCCAGCAGCAAAGGCGGGGGGCTCTACACCGGGGAGCTGTTTTTT.

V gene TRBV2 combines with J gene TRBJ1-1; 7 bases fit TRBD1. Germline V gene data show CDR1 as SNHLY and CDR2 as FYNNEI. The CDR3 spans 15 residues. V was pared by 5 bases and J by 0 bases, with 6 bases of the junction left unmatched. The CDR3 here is CASSQGDRVNTEAFF. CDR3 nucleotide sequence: TGTGCCAGCAGTCAAGGGGACAGAGTGAACACTGAAGCTTTCTTT.

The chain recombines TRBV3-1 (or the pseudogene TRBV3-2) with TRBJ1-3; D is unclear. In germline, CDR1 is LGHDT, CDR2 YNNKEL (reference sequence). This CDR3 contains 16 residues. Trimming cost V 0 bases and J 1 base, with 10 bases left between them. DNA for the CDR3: TGTGCCAGCAGCCAAGAGTACAGTCCGTCTGGAAACACCATATATTTT. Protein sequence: CASSQEYSPSGNTIYF.

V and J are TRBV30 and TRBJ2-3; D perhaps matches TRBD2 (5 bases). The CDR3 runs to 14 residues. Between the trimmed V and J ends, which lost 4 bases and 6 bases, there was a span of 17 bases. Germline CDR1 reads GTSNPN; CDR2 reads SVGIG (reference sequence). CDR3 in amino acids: CAWIKASEADTQYF. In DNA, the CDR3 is TGTGCCTGGATCAAGGCGTCGGAGGCCGATACGCAGTATTTT.

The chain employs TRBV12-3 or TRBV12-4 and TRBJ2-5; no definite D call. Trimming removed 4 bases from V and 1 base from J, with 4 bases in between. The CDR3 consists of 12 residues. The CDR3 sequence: CASSWGQETQYF. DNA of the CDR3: TGTGCCAGCAGTTGGGGCCAAGAGACCCAGTACTTC.

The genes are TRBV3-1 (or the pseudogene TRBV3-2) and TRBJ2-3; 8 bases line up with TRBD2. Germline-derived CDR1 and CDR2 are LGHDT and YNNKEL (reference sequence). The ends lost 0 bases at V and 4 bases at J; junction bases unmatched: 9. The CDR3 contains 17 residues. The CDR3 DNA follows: TGTGCCAGCAGCCAAGATTACGGGGGGGAAGGGGCAGATACGCAGTATTTT. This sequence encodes CASSQDYGGEGADTQYF.

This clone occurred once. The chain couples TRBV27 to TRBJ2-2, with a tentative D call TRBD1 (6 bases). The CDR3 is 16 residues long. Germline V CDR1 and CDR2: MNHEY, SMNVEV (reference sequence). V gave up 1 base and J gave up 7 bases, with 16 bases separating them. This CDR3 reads CASSLFLQGWGGELFF. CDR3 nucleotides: TGTGCCAGCAGTTTATTTTTGCAGGGGTGGGGCGGGGAGCTGTTTTTT.

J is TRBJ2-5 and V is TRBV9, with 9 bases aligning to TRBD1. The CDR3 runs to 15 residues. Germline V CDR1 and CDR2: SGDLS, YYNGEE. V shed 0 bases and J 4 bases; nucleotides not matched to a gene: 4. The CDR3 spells CASSVGTGDRETQYF. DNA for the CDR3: TGTGCCAGCAGCGTAGGGACAGGGGATCGAGAGACCCAGTACTTC.